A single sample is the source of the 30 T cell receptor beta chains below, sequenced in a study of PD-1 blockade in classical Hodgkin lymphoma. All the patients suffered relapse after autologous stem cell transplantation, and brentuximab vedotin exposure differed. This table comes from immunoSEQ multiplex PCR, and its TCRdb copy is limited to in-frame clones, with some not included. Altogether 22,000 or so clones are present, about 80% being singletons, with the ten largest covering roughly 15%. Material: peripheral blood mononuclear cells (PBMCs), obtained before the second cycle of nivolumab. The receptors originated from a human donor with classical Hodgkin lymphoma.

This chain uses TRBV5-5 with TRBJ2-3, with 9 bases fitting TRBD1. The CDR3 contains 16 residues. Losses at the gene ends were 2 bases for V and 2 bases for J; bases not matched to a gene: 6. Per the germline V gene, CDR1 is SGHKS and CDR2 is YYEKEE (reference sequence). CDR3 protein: CASSLGGQGLTDTQYF. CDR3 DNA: TGTGCCAGCAGCTTAGGGGGACAGGGACTCACAGATACGCAGTATTTT.

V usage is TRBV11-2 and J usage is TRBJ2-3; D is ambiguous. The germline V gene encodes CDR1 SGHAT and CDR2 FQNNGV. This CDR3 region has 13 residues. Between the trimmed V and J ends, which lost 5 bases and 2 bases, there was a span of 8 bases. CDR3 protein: CASSHILTDTQYF. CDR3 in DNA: TGTGCCAGCAGCCATATACTCACAGATACGCAGTATTTT.

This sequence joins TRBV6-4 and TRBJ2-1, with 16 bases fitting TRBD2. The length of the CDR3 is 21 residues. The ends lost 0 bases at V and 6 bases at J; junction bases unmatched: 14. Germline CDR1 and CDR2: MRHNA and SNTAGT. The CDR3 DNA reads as TGTGCCAGCAGTGACTCGTCGATTTTCCCGGGACTAGCGGGGGGGAGCAATGAGCAGTTCTTC. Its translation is CASSDSSIFPGLAGGSNEQFF.

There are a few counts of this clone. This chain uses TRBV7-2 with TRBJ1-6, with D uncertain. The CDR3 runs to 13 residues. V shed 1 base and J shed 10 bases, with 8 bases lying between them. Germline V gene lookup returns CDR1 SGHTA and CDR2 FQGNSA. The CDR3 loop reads CASSLDIYSPLHF. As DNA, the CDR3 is TGTGCCAGCAGCTTAGATATCTACTCACCCCTCCACTTT. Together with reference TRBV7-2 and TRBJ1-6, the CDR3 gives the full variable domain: GAGVSQSPSNKVTEKGKDVELRCDPISGHTALYWYRQSLGQGLEFLIYFQGNSAPDKSGLPSDRFSAERTGGSVSTLTIQRTQQEDSAVYLCASSLDIYSPLHFGNGTRLTVT.

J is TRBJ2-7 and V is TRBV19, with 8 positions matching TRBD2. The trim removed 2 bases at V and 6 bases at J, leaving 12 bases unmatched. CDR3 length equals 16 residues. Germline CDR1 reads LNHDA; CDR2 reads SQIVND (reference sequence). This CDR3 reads CASSIKRGHVRGEQYV. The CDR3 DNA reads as TGTGCCAGTAGTATAAAGCGGGGGCACGTCCGAGGCGAGCAGTACGTC.

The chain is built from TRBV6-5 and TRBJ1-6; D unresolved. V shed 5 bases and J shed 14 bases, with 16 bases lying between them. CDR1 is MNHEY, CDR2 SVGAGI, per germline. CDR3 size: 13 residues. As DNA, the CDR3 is TGTGCCAGCAGTGAAGCGCGCGAGACCTCCCTCCACTTT. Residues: CASSEARETSLHF.

The CDR3 coding sequence is TGTGCCAGCAGTGACAAAACAGGGAGTGGGCCAGATACGCAGTATTTT. It specifies CASSDKTGSGPDTQYF. The V gene is TRBV6-4, the J gene TRBJ2-3, with a tentative D call TRBD1 (6 bases). Trimming removed 2 bases at V and 4 bases at J, with 16 bases between. This CDR3 contains 16 residues. The germline CDR1 and CDR2 sequences are MRHNA and SNTAGT.

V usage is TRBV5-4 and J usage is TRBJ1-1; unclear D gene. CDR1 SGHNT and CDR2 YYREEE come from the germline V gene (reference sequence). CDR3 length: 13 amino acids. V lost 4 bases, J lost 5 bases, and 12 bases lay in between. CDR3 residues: CASSPPGGTEAFF. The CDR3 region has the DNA TGTGCCAGCAGCCCCCCGGGAGGGACTGAAGCTTTCTTT.

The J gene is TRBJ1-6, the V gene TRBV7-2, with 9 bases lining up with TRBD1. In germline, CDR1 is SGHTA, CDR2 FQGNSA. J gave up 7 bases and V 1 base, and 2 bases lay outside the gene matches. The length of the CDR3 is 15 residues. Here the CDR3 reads CASSLEGTGNSPLHF. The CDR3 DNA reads TGTGCCAGCAGCTTAGAGGGGACAGGGAATTCACCCCTCCACTTT.

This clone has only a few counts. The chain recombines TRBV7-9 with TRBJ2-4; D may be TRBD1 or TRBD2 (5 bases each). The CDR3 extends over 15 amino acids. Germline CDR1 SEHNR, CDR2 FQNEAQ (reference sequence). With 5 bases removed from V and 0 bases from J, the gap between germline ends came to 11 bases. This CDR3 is CASSRGGPAKNIQYF. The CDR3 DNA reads TGTGCCAGCAGCCGGGGCGGCCCAGCCAAAAACATTCAGTACTTC.

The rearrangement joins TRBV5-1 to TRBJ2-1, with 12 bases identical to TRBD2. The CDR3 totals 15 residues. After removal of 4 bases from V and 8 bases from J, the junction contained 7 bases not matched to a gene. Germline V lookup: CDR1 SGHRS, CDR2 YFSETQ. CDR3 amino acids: CASSPSGGAGYEQFF. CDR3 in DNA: TGCGCCAGCAGCCCTAGCGGGGGGGCGGGCTATGAGCAGTTCTTC.

Written as DNA, the CDR3 is TGTGCTAGTGGTTTCCTGACAGGGGGCGTGAAGACCCAGTACTTC. Amino acid sequence: CASGFLTGGVKTQYF. The chain joins TRBV12-5 to TRBJ2-5, with 10 bases that match TRBD1. V lost 3 bases, J lost 6 bases, and 7 bases stayed unmatched. The CDR3 is 15 amino acids. Germline V CDR1 and CDR2: LGHNT, FRNRAP.

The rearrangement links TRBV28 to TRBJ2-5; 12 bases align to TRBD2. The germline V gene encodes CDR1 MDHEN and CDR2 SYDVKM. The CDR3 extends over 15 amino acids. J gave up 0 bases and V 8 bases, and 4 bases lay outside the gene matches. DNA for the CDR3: TGTGCCAGCCAAAGACTAGCGGGGGACCAAGAGACCCAGTACTTC. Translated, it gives CASQRLAGDQETQYF.

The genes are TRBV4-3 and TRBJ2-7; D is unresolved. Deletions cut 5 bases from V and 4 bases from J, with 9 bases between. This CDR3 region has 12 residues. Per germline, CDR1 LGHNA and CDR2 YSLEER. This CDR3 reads CASSLEGYEQYF. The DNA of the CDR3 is TGCGCCAGCAGCTTGGAAGGGTACGAGCAGTACTTC.

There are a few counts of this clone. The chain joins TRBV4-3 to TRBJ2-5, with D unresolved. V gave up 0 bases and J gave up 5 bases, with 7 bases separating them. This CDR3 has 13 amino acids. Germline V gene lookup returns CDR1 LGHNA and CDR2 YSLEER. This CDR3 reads CASSQEGWETQYF. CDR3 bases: TGCGCCAGCAGCCAAGAGGGGTGGGAGACCCAGTACTTC.

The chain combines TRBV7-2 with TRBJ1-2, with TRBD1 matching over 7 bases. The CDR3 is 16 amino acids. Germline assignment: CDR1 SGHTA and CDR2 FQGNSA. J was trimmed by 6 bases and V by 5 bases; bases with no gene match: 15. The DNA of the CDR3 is TGTGCCAGCAGCCCCGGAGGACAGGCTGCCCGGGATGGCTACACCTTC. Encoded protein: CASSPGGQAARDGYTF.

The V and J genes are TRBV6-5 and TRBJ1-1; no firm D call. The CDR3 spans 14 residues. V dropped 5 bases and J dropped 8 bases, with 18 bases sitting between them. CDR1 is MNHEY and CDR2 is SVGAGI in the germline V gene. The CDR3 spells CASSPTLNAREAFF. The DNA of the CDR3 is TGTGCCAGCAGTCCCACCCTTAACGCCAGGGAAGCTTTCTTT.

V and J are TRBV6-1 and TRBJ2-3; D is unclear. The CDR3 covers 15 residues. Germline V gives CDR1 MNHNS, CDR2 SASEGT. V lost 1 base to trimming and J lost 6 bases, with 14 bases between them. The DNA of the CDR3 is TGTGCCAGCAGTGAAGTCCGTGCAGCCCCGGATACGCAGTATTTT. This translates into CASSEVRAAPDTQYF.

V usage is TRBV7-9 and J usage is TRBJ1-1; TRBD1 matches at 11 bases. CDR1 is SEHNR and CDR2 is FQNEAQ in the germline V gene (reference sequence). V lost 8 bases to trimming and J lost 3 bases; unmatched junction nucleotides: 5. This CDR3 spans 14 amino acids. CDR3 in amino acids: CASGRDRGYTEAFF. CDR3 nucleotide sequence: TGTGCCAGCGGACGGGACAGGGGGTACACTGAAGCTTTCTTT.

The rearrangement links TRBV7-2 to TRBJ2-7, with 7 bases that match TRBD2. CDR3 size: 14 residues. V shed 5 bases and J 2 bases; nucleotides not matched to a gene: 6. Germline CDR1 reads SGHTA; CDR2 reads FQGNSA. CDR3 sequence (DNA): TGTGCCAGCAGCAATAGGCTAGCGGCCTACGAGCAGTACTTC. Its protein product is CASSNRLAAYEQYF.

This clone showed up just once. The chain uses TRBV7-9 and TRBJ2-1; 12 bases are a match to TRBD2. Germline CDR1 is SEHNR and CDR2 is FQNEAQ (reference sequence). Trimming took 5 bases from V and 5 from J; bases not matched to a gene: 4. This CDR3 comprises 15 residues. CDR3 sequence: CASSRGLAGNNEQFF. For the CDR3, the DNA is TGTGCCAGCAGCCGAGGACTAGCGGGGAACAATGAGCAGTTCTTC.

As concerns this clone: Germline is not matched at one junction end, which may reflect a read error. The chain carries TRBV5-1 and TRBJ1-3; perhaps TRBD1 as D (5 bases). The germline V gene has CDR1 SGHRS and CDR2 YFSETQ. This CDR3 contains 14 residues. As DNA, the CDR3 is TGCGCCAGCAGCACAGGACGGGACTATTCCATATCAACTTTT. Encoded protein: CASSTGRDYSISTF.

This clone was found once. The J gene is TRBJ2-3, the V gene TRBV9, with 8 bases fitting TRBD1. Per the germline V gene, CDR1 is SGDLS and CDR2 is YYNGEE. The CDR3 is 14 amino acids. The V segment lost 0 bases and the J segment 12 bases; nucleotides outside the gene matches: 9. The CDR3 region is CASSVGSQGGHQYF. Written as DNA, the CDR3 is TGTGCCAGCAGCGTAGGGTCACAGGGGGGTCATCAGTATTTT.

The CDR3 DNA follows: TGCGCCAGCAGCTTGAGGGGGCATGGCTACACCTTC. This encodes CASSLRGHGYTF. V and J are TRBV5-1 and TRBJ1-2; 7 nucleotides line up with TRBD1. V dropped 1 base and J dropped 6; count of bases not matched to a gene: 0. The CDR3 extends over 12 amino acids. Germline values: CDR1 SGHRS, CDR2 YFSETQ.

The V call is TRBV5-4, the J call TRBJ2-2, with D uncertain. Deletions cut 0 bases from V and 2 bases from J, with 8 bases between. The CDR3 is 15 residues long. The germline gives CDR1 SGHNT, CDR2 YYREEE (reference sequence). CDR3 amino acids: CASSLVGINTGELFF. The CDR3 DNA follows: TGTGCCAGCAGCTTGGTAGGGATAAACACCGGGGAGCTGTTTTTT.

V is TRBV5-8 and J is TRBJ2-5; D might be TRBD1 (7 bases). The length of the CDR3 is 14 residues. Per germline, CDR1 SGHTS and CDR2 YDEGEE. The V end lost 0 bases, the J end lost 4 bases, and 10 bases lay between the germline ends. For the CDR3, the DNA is TGTGCCAGCAGCTTGGACAGGGGAGGAGAGACCCAGTACTTC. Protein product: CASSLDRGGETQYF. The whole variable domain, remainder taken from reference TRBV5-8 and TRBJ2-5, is EAGVTQSPTHLIKTRGQQATLRCSPISGHTSVYWYQQALGLGLQFLLWYDEGEERNRGNFPPRFSGRQFPNYSSELNVNALELEDSALYLCASSLDRGGETQYFGPGTRLLVL.

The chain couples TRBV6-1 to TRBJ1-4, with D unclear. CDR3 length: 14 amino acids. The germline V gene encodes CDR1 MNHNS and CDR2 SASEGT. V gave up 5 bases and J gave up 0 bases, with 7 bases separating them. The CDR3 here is CASSLGPTNEKLFF. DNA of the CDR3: TGTGCCAGCAGTTTGGGTCCAACTAATGAAAAACTGTTTTTT.

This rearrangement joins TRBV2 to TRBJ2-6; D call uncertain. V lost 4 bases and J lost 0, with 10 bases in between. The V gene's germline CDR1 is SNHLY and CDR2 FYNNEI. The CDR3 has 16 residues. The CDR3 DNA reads TGTGCCAGCAGTGGTGAACAGACCTCTGGGGCCAACGTCCTGACTTTC. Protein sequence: CASSGEQTSGANVLTF.

The DNA for the CDR3 is TGCGCCAGCAGTGAGACGGGGGCCAGTTATTACGAGCAGTACTTC. Translation: CASSETGASYYEQYF. J is TRBJ2-7 and V is TRBV10-2; D is perhaps TRBD1 or TRBD2 (6 bases each). Trimming pared 2 bases from V and 4 bases from J, leaving 15 bases between. The CDR3 is 15 residues long. Germline CDR1 is WSHSY and CDR2 is SAAADI.

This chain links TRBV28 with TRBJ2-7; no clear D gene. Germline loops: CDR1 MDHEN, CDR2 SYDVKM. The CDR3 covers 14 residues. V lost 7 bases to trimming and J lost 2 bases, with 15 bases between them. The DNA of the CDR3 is TGTGCCAGCACCGCCCCTCGTTCCGCCTACGAGCAGTACGTC. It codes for CASTAPRSAYEQYV.